This entry lists 25 T cell receptor beta chains sequenced from one sample in a study of neoadjuvant nivolumab and ipilimumab in lung cancer. Method: immunoSEQ multiplex PCR; TCRdb's copy keeps in-frame clones and lacks some. Of under 15,000 clones detected, approximately 94% appear once; the ten largest clones hold about 2.5%. Sequencing was performed on peripheral blood, taken after neoadjuvant nivolumab, alone or with ipilimumab, at or shortly before surgery. Receptors were obtained from an adult with non-small cell lung cancer.

DNA of the CDR3: TGCGCCAGCAGCCAAGATCATGCGGGAGGGGGCTCCTACGAGCAGTACTTC. Its protein product is CASSQDHAGGGSYEQYF. V gene TRBV4-3 combines with J gene TRBJ2-7; the match to TRBD2 covers 9 bases. Losses at the gene ends were 0 bases for V and 0 bases for J; bases not matched to a gene: 6. This CDR3 comprises 17 residues. CDR1 and CDR2 from the germline V gene are LGHNA and YSLEER.

The V call is TRBV27, the J call TRBJ2-5; D gene uncertain. V gave up 4 bases and J gave up 1 base, with 7 bases separating them. The CDR3 is 13 residues long. Germline-derived CDR1 and CDR2 are MNHEY and SMNVEV (reference sequence). The CDR3 sequence is CASSYRSQETQYF. The CDR3 DNA sequence: TGTGCCAGCAGTTACCGGTCCCAAGAGACCCAGTACTTC.

The chain links TRBV9 to TRBJ1-4, with 8 bases aligning to TRBD1. CDR3 size: 14 residues. Germline CDR1 and CDR2: SGDLS and YYNGEE. V trimming: 3 bases; J trimming: 11 bases; junction bases outside the gene matches: 9. CDR3 amino acids: CASSEGQEGWKLFF. CDR3 in DNA: TGTGCCAGCAGCGAGGGACAGGAGGGGTGGAAACTGTTTTTT.

CDR3 sequence (DNA): TGTGCCAGCAGTCCCGATGTGGGAGTCTTCACAGATACGCAGTATTTT. Protein sequence: CASSPDVGVFTDTQYF. The chain is built from TRBV27 and TRBJ2-3, with D possibly TRBD2 on 5 matching bases. The CDR3 is made up of 16 amino acids. The germline gives CDR1 MNHEY, CDR2 SMNVEV (reference sequence). V lost 5 bases and J lost 2, with 17 bases in between.

V is TRBV6-5 and J is TRBJ1-2, with D perhaps TRBD1 (5 bases). The CDR3 loop spans 15 amino acids. The germline CDR1 and CDR2 sequences are MNHEY and SVGAGI. The V end was cut by 0 bases, the J end by 3 bases, with 11 bases between. Written as DNA, the CDR3 is TGTGCCAGCAGTTACTCCTCCGGGGCGGACTATGGCTACACCTTC. This encodes CASSYSSGADYGYTF.

This clone is a singleton in its sample. The CDR3 DNA follows: TGCAGTCACCTAGCGGGAGGGTCAGATACGCAGTATTTT. It yields the protein CSHLAGGSDTQYF. This chain connects TRBV29-1 to TRBJ2-3; 12 bases agree with TRBD2. Germline V lookup: CDR1 SQVTM, CDR2 ANQGSEA. The CDR3 runs to 13 residues.

The CDR3 spells CASSRTSGGDTGELFF. The CDR3 DNA sequence: TGCGCCAGCAGCAGAACTAGCGGAGGAGACACCGGGGAGCTGTTTTTT. The chain carries TRBV5-1 and TRBJ2-2, with 8 bases aligning to TRBD2. Germline CDR1 reads SGHRS; CDR2 reads YFSETQ. Trimming removed 4 bases from V and 3 bases from J; junction bases left unmatched: 8. The CDR3 has 16 residues.

The chain is built from TRBV19 and TRBJ1-1; D remains ambiguous. Trimming shortened V by 7 bases and J by 8 bases, and 14 bases separated the two germline ends. Germline V gives CDR1 LNHDA, CDR2 SQIVND (reference sequence). The CDR3 is made up of 12 amino acids. In DNA form, the CDR3 reads TGTGCCAGTACCGTATGGGGTCGGGAAGCTTTCTTT. Its protein product is CASTVWGREAFF.

The table lists this clone with a count of one. The rearrangement links TRBV5-3 to TRBJ2-5, with D uncertain. TRBV5-3 is known as an ORF, though its function is uncertain. The ends were cut back, 0 bases at V and 6 bases at J, with 9 bases in the middle. The CDR3 loop spans 13 amino acids. CDR3 in DNA: TGTGCCAGAAGCTTGGGTGGGGTTAAGACCCAGTACTTC. Translating gives CARSLGGVKTQYF.

The chain has TRBV19 and TRBJ1-5, with 8 bases matching TRBD1. Germline V lookup: CDR1 LNHDA, CDR2 SQIVND (reference sequence). With V trimmed by 5 bases and J by 2 bases, 14 bases remained unmatched. The CDR3 sequence is 18 residues long. CDR3 sequence reads: CASSSPGGETVGNQPQHF. The CDR3 coding sequence is TGTGCCAGTAGTTCTCCAGGGGGCGAAACGGTCGGCAATCAGCCCCAGCATTTT.

The chain is built from TRBV9 and TRBJ2-1, with 9 bases matching TRBD1. V shed 4 bases and J 6 bases; nucleotides not matched to a gene: 8. CDR3 length: 15 amino acids. Germline loops: CDR1 SGDLS, CDR2 YYNGEE. CDR3 sequence: CASSLSDRGVNEQFF. The DNA for the CDR3 is TGTGCCAGCAGCCTCTCGGACAGGGGAGTCAATGAGCAGTTCTTC.

The CDR3, as DNA: TGCGCCAGCAGCCGATGGGGGGCGACTAGCGGGCACAATGAGCAGTTCTTC. Translated, it gives CASSRWGATSGHNEQFF. The chain has TRBV4-1 and TRBJ2-1, with 10 bases lining up with TRBD2. The CDR3 is 17 residues long. The V and J ends lost 4 bases and 5 bases, in that order; junction bases with no gene match: 11. Germline V gene lookup returns CDR1 MGHRA and CDR2 YSYEKL.

V gene TRBV4-1 combines with J gene TRBJ2-7, with 8 bases identical to TRBD2. Trimming removed 3 bases from V and 5 bases from J; junction bases left unmatched: 12. The CDR3 is made up of 16 amino acids. Germline CDR1 MGHRA, CDR2 YSYEKL. The CDR3 DNA follows: TGCGCCAGCAGCCATCCAGGGACTAGTAGGGTCGACGAGCAGTACTTC. It encodes CASSHPGTSRVDEQYF.

Here the CDR3 reads CASRSWDRGTDTQYF. DNA for the CDR3: TGTGCCAGCAGATCCTGGGACAGGGGGACAGATACGCAGTATTTT. This chain connects TRBV2 to TRBJ2-3; 11 positions match TRBD1. The CDR3 length is 15 residues. The V and J ends lost 6 bases and 3 bases, in that order; junction bases with no gene match: 5. Germline CDR1 SNHLY, CDR2 FYNNEI. The full variable domain, completed using reference TRBV2 and TRBJ2-3, is EPEVTQTPSHQVTQMGQEVILRCVPISNHLYFYWYRQILGQKVEFLVSFYNNEISEKSEIFDDQFSVERPDGSNFTLKIRSTKLEDSAMYFCASRSWDRGTDTQYFGPGTRLTVL.

The chain links TRBV19 to TRBJ2-7; 8 bases fit TRBD2. The CDR3 loop spans 14 amino acids. V was clipped by 5 bases and J by 2 bases; unmatched bases: 5. Germline-derived CDR1 and CDR2 are LNHDA and SQIVND (reference sequence). The DNA for the CDR3 is TGTGCCAGTAGTCCCGTGGGACTAGCCTACGAGCAGTACTTC. Its protein is CASSPVGLAYEQYF. Drawing the rest from reference TRBV19 and TRBJ2-7, the complete variable domain is DGGITQSPKYLFRKEGQNVTLSCEQNLNHDAMYWYRQDPGQGLRLIYYSQIVNDFQKGDIAEGYSVSREKKESFPLTVTSAQKNPTAFYLCASSPVGLAYEQYFGPGTRLTVT.

V and J are TRBV11-2 and TRBJ2-3; D gene unclear. The CDR3 consists of 12 residues. The germline CDR1 and CDR2 sequences are SGHAT and FQNNGV. Trimming removed 5 bases at V and 6 bases at J, with 9 bases between. The CDR3 DNA sequence: TGTGCCAGCAGCCGCTGGACGGATACGCAGTATTTT. Its translation: CASSRWTDTQYF.

The chain couples TRBV10-1 to TRBJ2-1; D possibly matches TRBD1 or TRBD2 (5 bases each). Germline V lookup: CDR1 WNHNN, CDR2 SYGVQD (reference sequence). The CDR3 loop spans 11 amino acids. V was clipped by 4 bases and J by 8 bases, with 6 bases between them. This CDR3 is CASSGGDEQFF. In nucleotides, the CDR3 is TGCGCCAGCAGTGGAGGGGATGAGCAGTTCTTC.

The rearrangement uses TRBV5-4 and TRBJ1-3, with D tentatively TRBD1 (6 bases). Trimming pared 2 bases from V and 4 bases from J, leaving 10 bases between. The CDR3 extends over 14 amino acids. CDR1 and CDR2 from the germline V gene are SGHNT and YYREEE (reference sequence). DNA for the CDR3: TGTGCCAGCAGCTTATACACAGGGGGAAACACCATATATTTT. Amino acids: CASSLYTGGNTIYF. Full variable domain (outside the CDR3, taken from reference TRBV5-4 and TRBJ1-3): ETGVTQSPTHLIKTRGQQVTLRCSSQSGHNTVSWYQQALGQGPQFIFQYYREEENGRGNFPPRFSGLQFPNYSSELNVNALELDDSALYLCASSLYTGGNTIYFGEGSWLTVV.

This rearrangement joins TRBV5-1 to TRBJ2-3; 7 bases agree with TRBD1. The V gene's germline CDR1 is SGHRS and CDR2 YFSETQ. The CDR3 extends over 14 amino acids. V dropped 10 bases and J dropped 0; count of bases not matched to a gene: 8. CDR3 residues: CASNRDRSTDTQYF. The CDR3 DNA is TGCGCCTCCAACCGGGACAGAAGCACAGATACGCAGTATTTT.

This clone was detected once. The chain combines TRBV9 with TRBJ1-4, with a possible D match to TRBD1 (5 bases). Germline CDR1 reads SGDLS; CDR2 reads YYNGEE. V was cut by 0 bases and J by 0 bases, with 9 bases left in between. The CDR3 consists of 16 residues. CDR3 sequence: CASSVDRFSTNEKLFF. The CDR3 DNA reads as TGTGCCAGCAGCGTAGACAGGTTCTCAACTAATGAAAAACTGTTTTTT.

The chain links TRBV11-3 to TRBJ2-5, with no clear D. The CDR3 extends over 13 amino acids. Between the trimmed V and J ends, which lost 1 base and 0 bases, there was a span of 3 bases. The germline CDR1 and CDR2 sequences are SGHNT and YENEEA. CDR3 DNA sequence: TGTGCCAGCAGCTTAGCCTACCAAGAGACCCAGTACTTC. Translated: CASSLAYQETQYF.

The chain joins TRBV7-8 to TRBJ2-2; TRBD2 agrees at 8 bases. V lost 2 bases and J lost 2; bases outside the gene matches: 10. This CDR3 comprises 18 residues. CDR1 is SGHVS, CDR2 FQNEAQ, per germline. The CDR3 sequence: CASSLLGAGGRNTGELFF. The DNA for the CDR3 is TGTGCCAGCAGCTTACTGGGCGCGGGAGGAAGAAACACCGGGGAGCTGTTTTTT.

The J gene is TRBJ2-5, the V gene TRBV5-4; maybe TRBD2 (6 bases). There are 16 residues in the CDR3. CDR1 is SGHNT and CDR2 is YYREEE in the germline V gene (reference sequence). Deletions cut 1 base from V and 4 bases from J, with 17 bases between. The CDR3 sequence is CASSLRLGEVGETQYF. As DNA, the CDR3 is TGTGCCAGCAGCTTGAGGCTAGGGGAGGTAGGAGAGACCCAGTACTTC. Filled out from reference TRBV5-4 and TRBJ2-5, the complete variable domain reads ETGVTQSPTHLIKTRGQQVTLRCSSQSGHNTVSWYQQALGQGPQFIFQYYREEENGRGNFPPRFSGLQFPNYSSELNVNALELDDSALYLCASSLRLGEVGETQYFGPGTRLLVL.

V and J are TRBV7-2 and TRBJ1-1; D is perhaps TRBD1 (6 bases). V shed 4 bases and J shed 4 bases, with 16 bases lying between them. This CDR3 has 15 amino acids. CDR1 SGHTA and CDR2 FQGNSA come from the germline V gene. CDR3 DNA: TGTGCCAGCAGCTCGCGCGGGGGCTCTTCCACTGAAGCTTTCTTT. Encoded protein: CASSSRGGSSTEAFF.

This chain links TRBV4-3 with TRBJ2-1; D uncertain. CDR3 length: 16 residues. Germline V gives CDR1 LGHNA, CDR2 YSLEER. The V and J ends lost 2 bases and 2 bases respectively, with 13 bases between them. The CDR3 DNA sequence: TGCGCCAGCAGCCAAACCGGGCCGCTTGCCTACAATGAGCAGTTCTTC. This sequence encodes CASSQTGPLAYNEQFF.